Here is one T cell receptor (beta chain) with its context. The target antigen is unknown. This entry belongs to a study of T cell responses to AZD1222 COVID-19 vaccine. Study-level findings and limits: CD4 TCRs linked to vaccination spanned spike, dominating at 160-218 and 743-854.

Sequencing used immunoSEQ multiplex PCR; TCRdb keeps in-frame clones, though not all of them. The sample has over 70,000 clones, about 83% seen once. Germline V gives CDR1 GTSNPN, CDR2 SVGIG (reference sequence). The CDR3 is 13 residues long. V was cut by 3 bases and J by 10 bases, with 15 bases left in between. The sample consisted of peripheral blood, taken 28 days after the second dose of the MenACWY control vaccine. The source of this sequence is an adult who received the MenACWY meningococcal vaccine as a control. The J gene is TRBJ1-4, the V gene TRBV30; D unclear. CDR3 amino acids: CAWRSERQAKLFF. The CDR3 DNA is TGTGCCTGGAGGTCGGAGCGGCAAGCAAAACTGTTTTTT.